This TCR beta chain was captured in a study of blood T cells in healthy people across ages. Regarding the study as a whole: Lack of knowledge of donor CMV status possibly confounded expanded clonotype changes.

Trimming removed 3 bases from V and 1 base from J, with 6 bases in between. CDR1 SQVTM and CDR2 ANQGSEA come from the germline V gene. CDR3 size: 13 residues. This clonotype was detected a few times. Its antigen is as yet unknown. PCR was performed a second time for about 6 to 11 cycles using a sample-barcoded 5' primer and a J-beta primer mix. In TCRdb, the 5' RACE reads were re-called with MiXCR into one record per CDR3 protein. This sample has fewer than 650,000 distinct CDR3 sequences, with around a quarter found just once. This sample also appeared in a second study, on T cells of mothers and their children. From that report: With unrelated pairs as the comparison, related mother-child pairs had a slightly higher overlap that was not significant.

The sample was blood. This chain links TRBV29-1 with TRBJ2-2; D uncertain. The receptor's source is a boy between 2 and 10 years old in good health. The CDR3: CSVEDENTGELFF. CDR3 nucleotides: TGCAGCGTTGAGGACGAGAACACCGGGGAGCTGTTTTTT.